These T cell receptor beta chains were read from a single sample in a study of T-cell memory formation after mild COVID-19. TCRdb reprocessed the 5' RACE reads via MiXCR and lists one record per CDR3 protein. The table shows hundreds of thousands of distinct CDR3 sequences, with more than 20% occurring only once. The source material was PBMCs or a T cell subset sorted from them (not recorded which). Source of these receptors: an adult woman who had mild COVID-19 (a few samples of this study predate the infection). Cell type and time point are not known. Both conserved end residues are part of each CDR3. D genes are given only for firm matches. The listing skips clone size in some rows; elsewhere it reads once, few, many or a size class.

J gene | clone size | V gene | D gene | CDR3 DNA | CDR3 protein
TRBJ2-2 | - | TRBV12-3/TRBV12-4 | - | TGTGCCACCCCCGTGAGGGTTGCGAACACCGGGGAGCTGTTTTTT | CATPVRVANTGELFF
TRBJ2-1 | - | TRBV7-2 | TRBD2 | TGTGCCAGCAGCAAGGGACTAGCGGGTAGCTCCTACAATGAGCAGTTCTTC | CASSKGLAGSSYNEQFF
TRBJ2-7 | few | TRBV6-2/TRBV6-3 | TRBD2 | TGTGCCAGCAGTTACCCGGCGGGACTAGCGGGCTACGAGCAGTACTTC | CASSYPAGLAGYEQYF
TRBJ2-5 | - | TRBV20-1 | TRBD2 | TGCAGTGCTAGACTTCCCGGACTAGCGGGGGGGCCGGAGGAGACCCAGTACTTC | CSARLPGLAGGPEETQYF
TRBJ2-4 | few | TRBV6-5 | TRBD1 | TGTGCCAGCAGTAGAGGACAGGGGGCTAGTGGTGGGGCCAAAAACATTCAGTACTTC | CASSRGQGASGGAKNIQYF
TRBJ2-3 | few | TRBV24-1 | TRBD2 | TGTGCCACCAGTGATTGGGCGGGAGGCACAGATACGCAGTATTTT | CATSDWAGGTDTQYF
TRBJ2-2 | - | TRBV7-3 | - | TGTGCCAGCAGCCCTAAGGCGCGGCAGGGTGTAAACACCGGGGAGCTGTTTTTT | CASSPKARQGVNTGELFF
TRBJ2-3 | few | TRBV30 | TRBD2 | TGTGCCTGGAGTGTAGGGGCGGGAGGGACCACAGATACGCAGTATTTT | CAWSVGAGGTTDTQYF
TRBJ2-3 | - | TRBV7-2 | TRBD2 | TGTGCCAGCAGCCCAGGGGGACTAGCGGGGACAGATACGCAGTATTTT | CASSPGGLAGTDTQYF
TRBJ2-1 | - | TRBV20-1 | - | TGCAGTGCTAGAGATCAAGCTAGTTACAATGAGCAGTTCTTC | CSARDQASYNEQFF
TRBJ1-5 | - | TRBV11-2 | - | TGTGCCAGCAGCACATTCATCGGGGATCGAAATCAGCCCCAGCATTTT | CASSTFIGDRNQPQHF
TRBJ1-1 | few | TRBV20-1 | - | TGCAGTGCTAGAAAACAGGGGAACACTGAAGCTTTCTTT | CSARKQGNTEAFF
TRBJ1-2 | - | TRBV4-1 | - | TGCGCCAGCAGCCAAGATTTACCGGGAGGGGATTTACTCTTAAACTATGGCTACACCTTC | CASSQDLPGGDLLLNYGYTF
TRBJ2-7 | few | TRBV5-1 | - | TGCGCCAGCAGCTTGGTAGAGGGGGTAGACCGAAAGTTCTACGAGCAGTACTTC | CASSLVEGVDRKFYEQYF
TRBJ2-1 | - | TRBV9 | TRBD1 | TGTGCCAGCAGCGTAACCGGACAGGGGGCTCATGAGCAGTTCTTC | CASSVTGQGAHEQFF
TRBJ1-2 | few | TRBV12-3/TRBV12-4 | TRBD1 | TGTGCCAGCAGTTTGGGACAGGGGGTTAACTATGGCTACACCTTC | CASSLGQGVNYGYTF
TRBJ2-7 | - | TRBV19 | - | TGTGCCAGTAGTATAGCAGGCAGATCCTACGAGCAGTACTTC | CASSIAGRSYEQYF
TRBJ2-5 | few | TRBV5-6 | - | TGTGCCAGCAGCTTGATCCAGAACCAAGAGACCCAGTACTTC | CASSLIQNQETQYF
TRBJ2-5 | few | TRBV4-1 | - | TGCGCCAGCAGCCGAGACGTGTTCCAAGAGACCCAGTACTTC | CASSRDVFQETQYF
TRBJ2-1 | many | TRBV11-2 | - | TGTGCCAGCAGCTTTGGCGGTGAGCAGTTCTTC | CASSFGGEQFF
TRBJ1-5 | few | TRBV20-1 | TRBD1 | TGCAGTGCCCGTAACGACAGGGAAGGTCAGCCCCAGCATTTT | CSARNDREGQPQHF
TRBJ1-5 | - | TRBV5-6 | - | TGTGCCAGCACCCGGAGGAGCAGCAATCAGCCCCAGCATTTT | CASTRRSSNQPQHF
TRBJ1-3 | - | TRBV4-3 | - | TGCGCCAGCAGCCAAGAGGTCCCGATGAGCTCTGGAAACACCATATATTTT | CASSQEVPMSSGNTIYF
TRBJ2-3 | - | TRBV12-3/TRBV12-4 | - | TGTGCCAGCACCGACGCAGTAGGGGCACCTGGGGATACGCAGTATTTT | CASTDAVGAPGDTQYF
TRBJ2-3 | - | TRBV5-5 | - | TGTGCCAGCAGCTTGGTTGGGGTCCGAGGTAGCGTCCGAACTAGCACAGATACGCAGTATTTT | CASSLVGVRGSVRTSTDTQYF
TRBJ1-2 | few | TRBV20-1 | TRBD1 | TGCAGTGCAACTGGGACAGGGGGACTCTATGGCTACACCTTC | CSATGTGGLYGYTF
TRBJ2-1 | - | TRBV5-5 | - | TGTGCCAGCAGCGGGAGCATGAGCTCCTACAATGAGCAGTTCTTC | CASSGSMSSYNEQFF
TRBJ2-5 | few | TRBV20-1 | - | TGCAGTGCTAGAGATTTCGGGGTGGGTGAGGAGACCCAGTACTTC | CSARDFGVGEETQYF
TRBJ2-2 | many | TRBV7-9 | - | TGTGCCAGCAGCTTAGTCAATTATGGTCGGACACCAGTCGGGGAGCTGTTTTTT | CASSLVNYGRTPVGELFF
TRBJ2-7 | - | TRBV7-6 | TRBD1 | TGTGCCAGCAGCTCAACGGACAGGGAGGCTATCTACGAGCAGTACTTC | CASSSTDREAIYEQYF
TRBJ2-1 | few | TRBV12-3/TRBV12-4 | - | TGTGCCAGCAGTTTGGGATTCCTGGGATTTTCCCTAACCAATGAGCAGTTCTTC | CASSLGFLGFSLTNEQFF
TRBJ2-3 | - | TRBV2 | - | TGTGCCAGCAGTGAAGAGAAGGGGCTTGGCACAGATACGCAGTATTTT | CASSEEKGLGTDTQYF
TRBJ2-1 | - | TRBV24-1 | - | TGTGCCACCAGTGACCTTCCGAACAATGAGCAGTTCTTC | CATSDLPNNEQFF
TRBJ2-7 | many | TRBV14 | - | TGTGCCAGCAGCCGAAACTACGAGCAGTACTTC | CASSRNYEQYF
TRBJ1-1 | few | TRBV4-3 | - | TGCGCCAGCAGGGGAGAAAGTGAAGCTTTCTTT | CASRGESEAFF
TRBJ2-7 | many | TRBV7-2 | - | TGTGCCAGCAGCTCGCGACAGGGAACAGGAGCGGGACGCGAGCAGTACTTC | CASSSRQGTGAGREQYF
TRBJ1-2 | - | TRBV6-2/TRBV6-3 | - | TGTGCCAGCAGCCTGGGACTCTCCGGAGGCTACACCTTC | CASSLGLSGGYTF
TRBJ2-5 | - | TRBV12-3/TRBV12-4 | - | TGTGCCAGCAGTTTATCTTTCGCTGACAGGCGGATTCAAGAGACCCAGTACTTC | CASSLSFADRRIQETQYF
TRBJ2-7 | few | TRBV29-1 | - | TGCAGCGTATATACAGGGTCATCCTACGAGCAGTACTTC | CSVYTGSSYEQYF
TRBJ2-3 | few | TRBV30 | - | TGTGCCTGGAGCCAAGGGGGGGAGGCAGATACGCAGTATTTT | CAWSQGGEADTQYF
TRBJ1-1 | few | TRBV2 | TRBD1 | TGTGCCAGCAGAGGGGACAGGGTGAACACTGAAGCTTTCTTT | CASRGDRVNTEAFF
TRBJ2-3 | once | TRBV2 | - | TGTGCCGCGCAAAAGACAGATACGCAGTATTTT | CAAQKTDTQYF
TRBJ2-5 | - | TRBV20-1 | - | TGCAGTGCCTCCAAGGGTCCACAAGAGACCCAGTACTTC | CSASKGPQETQYF
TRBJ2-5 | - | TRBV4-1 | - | TGCGCCAGCAGCCAAGAGAGGGAAGGGAGTTGGACCCAGTACTTC | CASSQEREGSWTQYF
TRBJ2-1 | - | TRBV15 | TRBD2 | TGTGCCACCAGCATTAGCGGGGGGAAGCAGTTCTTC | CATSISGGKQFF
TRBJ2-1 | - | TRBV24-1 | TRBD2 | TGTGCCACCAGTGACAATAGCGGGAGAAGGATCAATGAGCAGTTCTTC | CATSDNSGRRINEQFF
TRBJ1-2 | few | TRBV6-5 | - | TGTGCCAGCAGACGCCATTTTTCAGAGAACTATGGCTACACCTTC | CASRRHFSENYGYTF
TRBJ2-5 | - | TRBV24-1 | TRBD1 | TGTGCCACCAGTGAGAGAACAGGGGGCCAAGAGACCCAGTACTTC | CATSERTGGQETQYF
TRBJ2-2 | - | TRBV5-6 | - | TGTGCCAGCAGCTTGGGGTTTGGGAACACCGGGGAGCTGTTTTTT | CASSLGFGNTGELFF
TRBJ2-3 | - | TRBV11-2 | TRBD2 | TGTGCCAGCAGCTCTCGTAGCGGGGGCACAGATACGCAGTATTTT | CASSSRSGGTDTQYF
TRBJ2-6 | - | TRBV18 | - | TGTGCCAGCCGGCCGGTGGGTTGGGACACCTCATCTGGGGCCAACGTCCTGACTTTC | CASRPVGWDTSSGANVLTF
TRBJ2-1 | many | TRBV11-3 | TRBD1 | TGTGCCAGCAGCCTACGGGGGACAGGGGGCAATGAGCAGTTCTTC | CASSLRGTGGNEQFF
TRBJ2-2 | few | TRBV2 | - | TGTGCCAGCAGTGGGTCAGGGAACACCGGGGAGCTGTTTTTT | CASSGSGNTGELFF
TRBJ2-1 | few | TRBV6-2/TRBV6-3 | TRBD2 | TGTGCCAGCAGTTCAGTGACTAGCGGTCCTTCCTACAATGAGCAGTTCTTC | CASSSVTSGPSYNEQFF
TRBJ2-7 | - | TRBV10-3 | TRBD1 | TGTGCCTCGAGTCGCGGGACAGGGGGCCACGAGCAGTACTTC | CASSRGTGGHEQYF